These 8 T cell receptor beta chains were all obtained from the same sample, sequenced in a study of blood T cells in healthy people across ages. It was with a sample-barcoded 5' primer and a J-beta primer mix that a second PCR of roughly 7 to 12 cycles was run. TCRdb redid the calling of the 5' RACE reads with MiXCR, one entry per CDR3 protein. There are 750,000 to 950,000 distinct CDR3 sequences in the sample; 25% to 30% occur only once, and about 10% lies in the top ten. The sample also formed part of further work on T cells of mothers and their children.

The sample consisted of blood. The receptors derive from a woman aged 40 to 50 in good health.

For this clonotype: A much larger clone lies one base from this, so it may be a read error. In DNA, the CDR3 is TGTGCCAGCAGCTTATCCCCCGGTCTCAGGGTCGCGATGGAGACCCAGTACTTC. Translation gives CASSLSPGLRVAMETQYF. The chain is built from TRBV7-2 and TRBJ2-7; possibly TRBD1 for D (5 bases). The DNA end is a closer match to TRBJ2-5, so the J assignment may be wrong. The CDR3 spans 18 residues. Germline values: CDR1 SGHTA, CDR2 FQGNSA.

This clonotype was seen a few times. This chain connects TRBV5-1 to TRBJ2-3, with 8 bases fitting TRBD1. This CDR3 spans 16 amino acids. The V segment lost 3 bases and the J segment 2 bases; nucleotides outside the gene matches: 8. Germline V gene lookup returns CDR1 SGHRS and CDR2 YFSETQ. The CDR3 DNA reads TGCGCCAGCAGCTCCCGAATGGACAGGGTCACAGATACGCAGTATTTT. Protein: CASSSRMDRVTDTQYF.

This clonotype was seen at least ten times. The CDR3 reads CASSPKGWPYEQYF. CDR3 DNA sequence: TGTGCCAGCAGCCCTAAGGGATGGCCCTACGAGCAGTACTTC. The chain carries TRBV7-8 and TRBJ2-7, with D uncertain. Trimming took off 5 bases at V and 2 bases at J, with 13 bases between the two ends. Germline CDR1 SGHVS, CDR2 FQNEAQ. The CDR3 extends over 14 amino acids.

This chain links TRBV4-1 with TRBJ2-1, with TRBD1 as a possible D gene (5 bases). This CDR3 region has 15 residues. The germline V and J ends were trimmed by 4 bases and 5 bases, with 15 bases remaining between them. From germline, CDR1 is MGHRA and CDR2 YSYEKL. CDR3 DNA: TGCGCCAGCAGCCTCCAGCAGGGAACCCACAATGAGCAGTTCTTC. Encoded protein: CASSLQQGTHNEQFF.

The chain couples TRBV15 to TRBJ1-2; D ambiguous. There are 16 residues in the CDR3. V was clipped by 0 bases and J by 5 bases, with 16 bases between them. The germline CDR1 and CDR2 sequences are LNHNV and YYDKDF (reference sequence). The CDR3 region is CATSREVRTVAYGYTF. The CDR3, as DNA: TGTGCCACCAGCAGAGAGGTTAGGACTGTTGCATATGGCTACACCTTC. The full variable domain, in which reference TRBV15 and TRBJ1-2 provide the parts outside the CDR3, is DAMVIQNPRYQVTQFGKPVTLSCSQTLNHNVMYWYQQKSSQAPKLLFHYYDKDFNNEADTPDNFQSRRPNTSFCFLDIRSPGLGDTAMYLCATSREVRTVAYGYTFGSGTRLTVV.

The V gene is TRBV27, the J gene TRBJ2-7; TRBD1 or TRBD2 may be the D gene (5 bases each). The germline V gene encodes CDR1 MNHEY and CDR2 SMNVEV (reference sequence). V was shortened by 4 bases and J by 0 bases, with 13 bases between the two germline ends. The CDR3 spans 15 residues. In DNA, the CDR3 is TGTGCCAGCAGTTGGACAACCGGGACCTCCTACGAGCAGTACTTC. This translates into CASSWTTGTSYEQYF.

This rearrangement joins TRBV7-2 to TRBJ2-7; D ambiguous. The CDR3 runs to 14 residues. V was cut by 4 bases and J by 0 bases, with 10 bases left in between. Per the germline V gene, CDR1 is SGHTA and CDR2 is FQGNSA. CDR3: CASSYTLSSYEQYF. CDR3 DNA sequence: TGTGCCAGCAGCTACACCTTGAGCTCCTACGAGCAGTACTTC.

The V and J genes are TRBV7-2 and TRBJ2-2; possibly TRBD2 for D (5 bases). The germline V gene encodes CDR1 SGHTA and CDR2 FQGNSA. This CDR3 is built from 15 residues. V was cut by 6 bases and J by 5 bases, with 16 bases left in between. As DNA, the CDR3 is TGTGCCAGCAGGCTTGGGAGCCGAGGTACCGGGGAGCTGTTTTTT. This codes for CASRLGSRGTGELFF.